The 2 T cell receptor beta chains in this list originate from one sample, sequenced in a study of cytomegalovirus exposure and HLA in healthy donors. With 60 Vbeta and 13 Jbeta primers, the PCR was carried out. Assay used: immunoSEQ multiplex PCR; TCRdb lists only in-frame clones, some missing. The sample has around 140,000 clones; around four fifths are singletons. The specimen sequenced was PBMCs. The source of these receptors is a woman between 50 and 59 years old in good health and CMV-seropositive.

This chain connects TRBV7-9 to TRBJ2-3; no clear D gene. Germline CDR1 is SEHNR and CDR2 is FQNEAQ (reference sequence). Trimming cost V 4 bases and J 0 bases, with 5 bases left between them. The CDR3 contains 13 residues. Here the CDR3 reads CASSYGSTDTQYF. The CDR3 DNA reads TGTGCCAGCAGCTACGGGAGCACAGATACGCAGTATTTT.

This clone was seen more than once but under ten times. The chain combines TRBV12-2 with TRBJ2-7; the table's TRBD1 call for D was not verified on the DNA. TRBV12-2 is assigned pseudogene status. This CDR3 spans 17 amino acids. CDR3 amino acids: CASRLGAQCVPAYEQYF. CDR3 sequence (DNA): TGTGCAAGTCGCTTAGGGGCGCAGTGCGTGCCGGCCTACGAGCAGTACTTC.